This entry lists 23 T cell receptor beta chains sequenced from one sample in a study of PD-1 blockade in classical Hodgkin lymphoma. Method: immunoSEQ multiplex PCR; TCRdb's copy keeps in-frame clones and lacks some. The sample includes approximately 79,000 clones, 85% to 95% of them seen just once. Relapses following autologous stem cell transplantation were seen in all patients, with brentuximab vedotin exposure varying. The source was peripheral blood mononuclear cells (PBMCs), collected before the second cycle of nivolumab. Receptors were obtained from a human donor with classical Hodgkin lymphoma.

V usage is TRBV28 and J usage is TRBJ2-3, with 12 nucleotides matching TRBD2. The CDR3 loop spans 16 amino acids. J was trimmed by 0 bases and V by 5 bases; bases with no gene match: 3. CDR1 is MDHEN, CDR2 SYDVKM, per germline. The CDR3 bases are TGTGCCAGCAGTCCCGGGACTAGCGGGAGCACAGATACGCAGTATTTT. It yields the protein CASSPGTSGSTDTQYF.

The rearrangement links TRBV19 to TRBJ2-2; 10 nucleotides align to TRBD1. The V segment lost 10 bases and the J segment 7 bases; nucleotides outside the gene matches: 9. The CDR3 spans 14 residues. Germline lookup yields CDR1 LNHDA and CDR2 SQIVND (reference sequence). The CDR3 here is CATFPGQGYGELFF. The CDR3, as DNA: TGTGCCACCTTCCCGGGACAGGGGTACGGGGAGCTGTTTTTT.

The rearrangement links TRBV2 to TRBJ2-2; unclear D gene. The CDR3 has 15 amino acids. Between the trimmed V and J ends, which lost 4 bases and 3 bases, there was a span of 12 bases. Germline V gene data show CDR1 as SNHLY and CDR2 as FYNNEI. The CDR3 loop is CASSVPTIDTGELFF. The CDR3 DNA follows: TGTGCCAGCAGTGTCCCAACTATCGACACCGGGGAGCTGTTTTTT.

The genes are TRBV7-6 and TRBJ1-5, with D possibly TRBD1 on 5 matching bases. The CDR3 totals 13 residues. Germline loops: CDR1 SGHVS, CDR2 FNYEAQ. V lost 5 bases and J 5 bases, leaving 10 bases between the germline ends. The CDR3 DNA reads TGTGCCAGCAGCCTAACGGGGGATCAGCCCCAGCATTTT. It yields the protein CASSLTGDQPQHF.

The CDR3 region has the DNA TGTGCCAGCTCCATTGGGGGAGTTACATCCAGCGAGCAGTACTTC. This sequence encodes CASSIGGVTSSEQYF. V gene TRBV9 combines with J gene TRBJ2-7; D is possibly TRBD1 or TRBD2 (5 bases each). CDR3 length equals 15 residues. Trimming stripped 7 bases from V and 6 bases from J, with 23 bases between. The germline gives CDR1 SGDLS, CDR2 YYNGEE.

This chain connects TRBV4-1 to TRBJ2-3, with a weak D call TRBD1 (6 bases). V dropped 5 bases and J dropped 2 bases, with 17 bases sitting between them. Germline V gene lookup returns CDR1 MGHRA and CDR2 YSYEKL. This CDR3 has 16 amino acids. CDR3 nucleotide sequence: TGCGCCAGCAGCGAAGGGGACATCCGCTACACAGATACGCAGTATTTT. Protein: CASSEGDIRYTDTQYF.

The genes are TRBV28 and TRBJ2-2; 8 bases agree with TRBD1. Germline CDR1 is MDHEN and CDR2 is SYDVKM. CDR3 length equals 13 residues. V was pared by 11 bases and J by 3 bases, with 5 bases of the junction left unmatched. The CDR3 DNA reads as TGTGCCGGATACAGGGGGGACACCGGGGAGCTGTTTTTT. It translates to CAGYRGDTGELFF.

V usage is TRBV27 and J usage is TRBJ2-7, with D hard to call. Trimming left V 6 bases short and J 5 bases short, with 5 bases between. The CDR3 spans 10 residues. CDR1 MNHEY and CDR2 SMNVEV come from the germline V gene (reference sequence). The CDR3 coding sequence is TGTGCCAGCAGGACCGACGAGCAGTACTTC. This translates into CASRTDEQYF.

The chain is built from TRBV6-5 and TRBJ1-1; D gene unclear. Per germline, CDR1 MNHEY and CDR2 SVGAGI. The ends were cut back, 4 bases at V and 4 bases at J, with 16 bases in the middle. The CDR3 is 15 amino acids. The CDR3 DNA sequence: TGTGCCAGCAGTTCGAGGACTACGCGGGGCACTGAAGCTTTCTTT. Protein product: CASSSRTTRGTEAFF.

This chain connects TRBV28 to TRBJ2-7; D is unclear. This CDR3 contains 13 residues. With 3 bases removed from V and 1 base from J, the gap between germline ends came to 7 bases. CDR1 is MDHEN, CDR2 SYDVKM, per germline. The CDR3 coding sequence is TGTGCCAGCAGTTTTGTACTATCCTACGAGCAGTACTTC. Protein: CASSFVLSYEQYF.

This rearrangement joins TRBV7-3 to TRBJ2-1, with 9 bases identical to TRBD2. The CDR3 consists of 15 residues. CDR1 SGHTA and CDR2 FQGTGA come from the germline V gene. Trimming at V came to 2 bases and at J to 5 bases, leaving 4 bases not matched to a gene. The CDR3 loop reads CASSLLRLADNEQFF. CDR3 nucleotides: TGTGCCAGCAGCTTATTGAGACTAGCGGACAATGAGCAGTTCTTC.

This chain joins TRBV5-1 and TRBJ1-4, with 8 bases fitting TRBD1. CDR1 and CDR2 (germline): SGHRS, YFSETQ. Losses at the gene ends were 3 bases for V and 12 bases for J; bases not matched to a gene: 7. The CDR3 has 13 amino acids. The CDR3 here is CASSSGQGGELFF. The CDR3 DNA follows: TGCGCCAGCAGCTCAGGACAGGGAGGGGAACTGTTTTTT.

V is TRBV7-9 and J is TRBJ2-7; no reliable D call. CDR3 length equals 13 residues. Germline V gene data show CDR1 as SEHNR and CDR2 as FQNEAQ (reference sequence). Trimming stripped 4 bases from V and 0 bases from J, with 7 bases between. In DNA, the CDR3 is TGTGCCAGCAGCTCCCCCTACTCCTACGAGCAGTACTTC. This gives the protein CASSSPYSYEQYF. The entire variable domain, with the rest obtained from reference TRBV7-9 and TRBJ2-7, is as follows: DTGVSQNPRHKITKRGQNVTFRCDPISEHNRLYWYRQTLGQGPEFLTYFQNEAQLEKSRLLSDRFSAERPKGSFSTLEIQRTEQGDSAMYLCASSSPYSYEQYFGPGTRLTVT.

The J gene is TRBJ1-6, the V gene TRBV25-1, with D uncertain. V was pared by 0 bases and J by 5 bases, with 5 bases between. This CDR3 spans 14 amino acids. The V gene's germline CDR1 is MGHDK and CDR2 SYGVNS. The CDR3 reads CASSEYFDNSPLHF. The CDR3 nucleotides are TGTGCCAGCAGTGAATATTTCGATAATTCACCCCTCCACTTT.

A single count supports this clone. The chain links TRBV30 to TRBJ2-7, with D uncertain. CDR1 is GTSNPN, CDR2 SVGIG, per germline (reference sequence). The CDR3 totals 12 residues. V shed 1 base and J shed 3 bases, with 7 bases lying between them. This CDR3 is CAWSADRYEQYF. The CDR3 DNA follows: TGTGCCTGGAGTGCGGACCGCTACGAGCAGTACTTC.

This clone is classed as medium-sized (0.01 to 0.1%). The chain is built from TRBV18 and TRBJ2-3, with 7 bases matching TRBD2. Germline V gene lookup returns CDR1 KGHSH and CDR2 LQKENI. Trimming took 3 bases from V and 5 from J; bases not matched to a gene: 17. The CDR3 spans 18 residues. The chain's CDR3 is CASSPLPSLAEALDTQYF. The CDR3 nucleotides are TGTGCCAGCTCACCCCTCCCTTCCCTAGCGGAAGCGCTAGATACGCAGTATTTT.

In nucleotides, the CDR3 is TGTGCCAGCAAGGCAGGGGGAAACATTCAGTACTTC. Encoded protein: CASKAGGNIQYF. The chain couples TRBV6-1 to TRBJ2-4, with 7 bases identical to TRBD1. The CDR3 extends over 12 amino acids. Germline V gene lookup returns CDR1 MNHNS and CDR2 SASEGT. V gave up 7 bases and J gave up 6 bases; unmatched junction bases: 3.

The genes are TRBV9 and TRBJ2-7; TRBD1 matches 7 bases. The CDR3 loop spans 16 amino acids. Germline trimming cut 3 bases from V and 5 bases from J; bases unmatched to any gene: 14. CDR1 is SGDLS and CDR2 is YYNGEE in the germline V gene. The CDR3 region has the DNA TGTGCCAGCAGCGGAGGGGGCAGGGGCGTGGGAAACGAGCAGTACTTC. Its translation is CASSGGGRGVGNEQYF.

The chain carries TRBV28 and TRBJ1-3, with D perhaps TRBD1 (5 bases). V gave up 3 bases and J gave up 2 bases, with 14 bases separating them. In germline, CDR1 is MDHEN, CDR2 SYDVKM. CDR3 size: 16 residues. The CDR3 protein is CASSFADRPTGNTIYF. The CDR3 nucleotides are TGTGCCAGCAGTTTTGCAGACAGACCAACTGGAAACACCATATATTTT.

J is TRBJ2-2 and V is TRBV6-5, with D possibly matching TRBD1 (6 bases). V was shortened by 5 bases and J by 2 bases, with 12 bases between the two germline ends. The germline V gene encodes CDR1 MNHEY and CDR2 SVGAGI. CDR3 length: 15 residues. CDR3 amino acids: CASSRPGHNTGELFF. The CDR3 region has the DNA TGTGCCAGCAGTCGGCCGGGACATAACACCGGGGAGCTGTTTTTT.

CDR3 nucleotides: TGTGCCAGCAGTTTATACCGGGAATCGTACAATGAGCAGTTCTTC. Protein sequence: CASSLYRESYNEQFF. This chain links TRBV27 with TRBJ2-1; possible D gene TRBD2, 5 bases. Germline V gene data show CDR1 as MNHEY and CDR2 as SMNVEV (reference sequence). The ends were cut back, 1 base at V and 4 bases at J, with 11 bases in the middle. The CDR3 has 15 residues.

The chain is built from TRBV5-4 and TRBJ1-3; D uncertain. The CDR3 extends over 15 amino acids. Between the trimmed V and J ends, which lost 4 bases and 0 bases, there was a span of 11 bases. Germline V gene sequence: CDR1 SGHNT, CDR2 YYREEE (reference sequence). The CDR3 nucleotides are TGTGCCAGCAGCCTAGCTAGTGCCTCTGGAAACACCATATATTTT. It is translated as CASSLASASGNTIYF.

The chain is built from TRBV7-9 and TRBJ2-5; 8 nucleotides align to TRBD1. The J call is in doubt because the DNA end fits TRBJ2-7 better. The CDR3 contains 12 residues. Germline-derived CDR1 and CDR2 are SEHNR and FQNEAQ (reference sequence). CDR3: CASRDRYYEQYF. As DNA, the CDR3 is TGTGCCAGCCGGGACAGGTATTACGAGCAGTACTTC.